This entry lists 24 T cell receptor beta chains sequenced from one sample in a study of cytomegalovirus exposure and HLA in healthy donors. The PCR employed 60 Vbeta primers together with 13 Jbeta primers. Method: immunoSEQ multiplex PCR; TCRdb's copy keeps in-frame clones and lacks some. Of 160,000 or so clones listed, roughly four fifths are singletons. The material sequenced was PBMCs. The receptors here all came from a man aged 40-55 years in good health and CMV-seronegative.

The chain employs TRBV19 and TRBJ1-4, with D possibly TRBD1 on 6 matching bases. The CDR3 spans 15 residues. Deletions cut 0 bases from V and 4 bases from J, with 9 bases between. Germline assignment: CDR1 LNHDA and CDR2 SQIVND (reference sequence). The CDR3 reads CASSIETGVNEKLFF. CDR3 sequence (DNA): TGTGCCAGTAGTATAGAGACAGGAGTTAATGAAAAACTGTTTTTT.

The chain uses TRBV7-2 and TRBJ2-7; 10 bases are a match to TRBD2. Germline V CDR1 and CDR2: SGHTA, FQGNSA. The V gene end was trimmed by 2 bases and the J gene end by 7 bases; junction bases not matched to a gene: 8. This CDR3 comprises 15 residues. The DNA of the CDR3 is TGTGCCAGCAGCTTACTAGCGGGAGCCTTGGGGGAGCAGTACGTC. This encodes CASSLLAGALGEQYV.

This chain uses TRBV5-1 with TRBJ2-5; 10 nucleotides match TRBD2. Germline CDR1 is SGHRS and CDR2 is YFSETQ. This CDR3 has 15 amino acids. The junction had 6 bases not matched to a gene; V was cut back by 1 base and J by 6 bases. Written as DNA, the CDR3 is TGCGCCAGCAGCTTGTTTCTAGCGGGAGAGCAGACCCAGTACTTC. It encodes CASSLFLAGEQTQYF.

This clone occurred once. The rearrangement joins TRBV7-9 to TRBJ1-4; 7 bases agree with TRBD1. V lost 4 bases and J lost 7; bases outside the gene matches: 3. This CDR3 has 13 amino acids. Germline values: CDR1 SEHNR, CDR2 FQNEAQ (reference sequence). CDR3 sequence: CASSSQGGEKLFF. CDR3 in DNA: TGTGCCAGCAGCTCGCAGGGGGGTGAAAAACTGTTTTTT.

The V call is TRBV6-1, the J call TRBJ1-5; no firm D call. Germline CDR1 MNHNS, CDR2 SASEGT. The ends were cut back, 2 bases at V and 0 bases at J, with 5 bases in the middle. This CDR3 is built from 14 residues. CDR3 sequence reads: CASSEPYSNQPQHF. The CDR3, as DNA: TGTGCCAGCAGTGAACCTTATAGCAATCAGCCCCAGCATTTT.

CDR3 nucleotide sequence: TGTGCCAGTAACCCAGGGAACTCTGGAAACACCATATATTTT. It specifies CASNPGNSGNTIYF. This chain connects TRBV19 to TRBJ1-3, with D tentatively TRBD1 (5 bases). Per the germline V gene, CDR1 is LNHDA and CDR2 is SQIVND (reference sequence). Trimming took 7 bases from V and 0 from J, leaving 10 bases between them. CDR3 size: 14 residues.

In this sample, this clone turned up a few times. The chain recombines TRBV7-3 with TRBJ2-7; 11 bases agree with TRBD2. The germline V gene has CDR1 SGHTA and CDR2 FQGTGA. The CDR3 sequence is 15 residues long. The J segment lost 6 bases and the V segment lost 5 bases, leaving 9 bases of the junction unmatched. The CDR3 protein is CASSAGLAAQGEQYF. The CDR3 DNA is TGTGCCAGCAGCGCGGGACTAGCGGCCCAGGGCGAGCAGTACTTC.

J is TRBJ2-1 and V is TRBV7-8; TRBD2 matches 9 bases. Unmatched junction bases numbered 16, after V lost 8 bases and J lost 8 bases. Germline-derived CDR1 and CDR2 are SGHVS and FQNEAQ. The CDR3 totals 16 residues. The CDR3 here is CASHPLVSGGWDEQFF. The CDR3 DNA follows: TGTGCCAGCCATCCCCTAGTTAGCGGGGGCTGGGATGAGCAGTTCTTC.

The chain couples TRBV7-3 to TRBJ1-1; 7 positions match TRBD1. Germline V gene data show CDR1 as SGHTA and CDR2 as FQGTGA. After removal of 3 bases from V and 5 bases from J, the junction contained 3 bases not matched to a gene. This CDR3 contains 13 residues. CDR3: CASSFQGDTEAFF. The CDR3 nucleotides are TGTGCCAGCAGCTTTCAGGGGGATACTGAAGCTTTCTTT.

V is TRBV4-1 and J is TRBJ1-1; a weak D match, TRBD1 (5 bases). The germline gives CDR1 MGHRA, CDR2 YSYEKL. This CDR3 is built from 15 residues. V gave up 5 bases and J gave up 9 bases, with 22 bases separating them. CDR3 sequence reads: CASSYGRGNIRKAFF. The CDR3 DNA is TGCGCCAGCAGCTACGGACGGGGGAACATAAGGAAAGCTTTCTTT.

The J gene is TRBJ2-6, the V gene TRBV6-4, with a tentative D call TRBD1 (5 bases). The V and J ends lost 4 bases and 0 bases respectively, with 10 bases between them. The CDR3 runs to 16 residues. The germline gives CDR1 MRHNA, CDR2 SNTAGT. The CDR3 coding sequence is TGTGCCAGCAGTGGACAGCCCTCCTCTGGGGCCAACGTCCTGACTTTC. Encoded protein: CASSGQPSSGANVLTF.

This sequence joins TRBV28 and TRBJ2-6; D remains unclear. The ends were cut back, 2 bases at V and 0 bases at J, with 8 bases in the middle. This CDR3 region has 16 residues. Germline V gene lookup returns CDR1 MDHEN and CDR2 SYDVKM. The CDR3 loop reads CASSLGQTSGANVLTF. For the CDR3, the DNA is TGTGCCAGCAGTTTAGGGCAGACCTCTGGGGCCAACGTCCTGACTTTC.

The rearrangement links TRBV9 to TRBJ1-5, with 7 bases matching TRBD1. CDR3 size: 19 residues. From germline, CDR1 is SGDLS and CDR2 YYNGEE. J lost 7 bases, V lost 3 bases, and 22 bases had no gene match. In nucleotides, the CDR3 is TGTGCCAGCAGCGCCGTATCGGCCCGCACGACAGGGTCGAACCAGCCCCAGCATTTT. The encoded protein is CASSAVSARTTGSNQPQHF.

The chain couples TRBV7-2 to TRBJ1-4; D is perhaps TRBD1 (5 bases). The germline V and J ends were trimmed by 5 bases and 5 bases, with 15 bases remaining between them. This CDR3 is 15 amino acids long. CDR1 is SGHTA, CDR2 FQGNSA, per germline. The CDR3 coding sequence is TGTGCCAGCAGCGCACTGACAGCCCGGAATGAAAAACTGTTTTTT. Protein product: CASSALTARNEKLFF.

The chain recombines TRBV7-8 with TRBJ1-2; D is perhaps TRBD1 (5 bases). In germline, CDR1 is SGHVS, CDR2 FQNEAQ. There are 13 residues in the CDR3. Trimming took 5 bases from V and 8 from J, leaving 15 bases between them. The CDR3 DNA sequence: TGTGCCAGCAGCCCGAGACAGAATTTAGGCTACACCTTC. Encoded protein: CASSPRQNLGYTF.

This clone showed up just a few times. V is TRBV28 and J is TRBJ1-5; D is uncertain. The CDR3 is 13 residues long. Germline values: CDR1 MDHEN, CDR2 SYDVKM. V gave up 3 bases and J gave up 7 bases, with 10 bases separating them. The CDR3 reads CASSFLGVQPQHF. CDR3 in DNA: TGTGCCAGCAGTTTTCTCGGGGTACAGCCCCAGCATTTT.

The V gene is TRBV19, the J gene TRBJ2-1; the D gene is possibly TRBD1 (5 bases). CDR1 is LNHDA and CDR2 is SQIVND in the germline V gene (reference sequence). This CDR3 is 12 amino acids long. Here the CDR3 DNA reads TGTGCATCAGCAAGGGGTACTGGGGAGCAGTTCTTC. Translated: CASARGTGEQFF.

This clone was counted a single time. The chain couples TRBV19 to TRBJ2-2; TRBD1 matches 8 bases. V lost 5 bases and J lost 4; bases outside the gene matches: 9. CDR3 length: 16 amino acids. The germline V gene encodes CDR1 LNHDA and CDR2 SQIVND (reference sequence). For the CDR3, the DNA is TGTGCCAGTAGTCCATTCGGACAGGGAGTCACCGGGGAGCTGTTTTTT. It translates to CASSPFGQGVTGELFF.

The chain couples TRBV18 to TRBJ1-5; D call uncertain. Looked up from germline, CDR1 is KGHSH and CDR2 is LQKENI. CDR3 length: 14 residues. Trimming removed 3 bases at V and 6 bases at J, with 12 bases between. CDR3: CASSPGIKGQPQHF. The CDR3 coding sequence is TGTGCCAGCTCACCCGGGATTAAAGGTCAGCCCCAGCATTTT.

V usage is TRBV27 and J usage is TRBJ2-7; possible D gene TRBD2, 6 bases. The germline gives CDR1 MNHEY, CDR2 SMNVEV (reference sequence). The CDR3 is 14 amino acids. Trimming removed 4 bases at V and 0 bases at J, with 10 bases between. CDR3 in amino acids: CASSWRVSSYEQYF. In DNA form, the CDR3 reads TGTGCCAGCAGTTGGAGGGTAAGCTCCTACGAGCAGTACTTC.

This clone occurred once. The CDR3 here is CASSPGGANTEAFF. The CDR3 nucleotides read TGTGCCAGCAGCCCGGGGGGAGCGAACACTGAAGCTTTCTTT. This chain links TRBV28 with TRBJ1-1; D is perhaps TRBD1 (5 bases). This CDR3 comprises 14 residues. Trimming took off 6 bases at V and 1 base at J, with 12 bases between the two ends. The germline CDR1 and CDR2 sequences are MDHEN and SYDVKM.

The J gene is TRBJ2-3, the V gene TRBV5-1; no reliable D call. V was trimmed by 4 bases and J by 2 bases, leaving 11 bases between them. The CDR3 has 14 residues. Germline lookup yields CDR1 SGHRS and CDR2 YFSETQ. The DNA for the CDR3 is TGCGCCAGCAGCGCTGACACTTCCACAGATACGCAGTATTTT. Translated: CASSADTSTDTQYF.

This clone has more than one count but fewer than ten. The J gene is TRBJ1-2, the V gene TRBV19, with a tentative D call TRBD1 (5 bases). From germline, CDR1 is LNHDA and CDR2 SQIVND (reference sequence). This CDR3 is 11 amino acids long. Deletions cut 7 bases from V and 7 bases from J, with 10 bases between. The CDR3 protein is CASTGRSGYTF. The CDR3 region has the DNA TGTGCCAGTACAGGGCGTTCTGGCTACACCTTC.

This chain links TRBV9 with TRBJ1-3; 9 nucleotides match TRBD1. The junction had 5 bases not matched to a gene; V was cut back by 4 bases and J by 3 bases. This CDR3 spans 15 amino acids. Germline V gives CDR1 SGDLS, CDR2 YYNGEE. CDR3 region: CASSPQGAIGNTIYF. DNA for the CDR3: TGTGCCAGCAGCCCACAGGGGGCTATTGGAAACACCATATATTTT.